This record covers a single T cell receptor (beta chain). Its antigen remains unknown. These data originate in a study of shared clonotypes between healthy human individuals. Regarding the study as a whole: The sampled material consisted only of blood, and tissue repertoires are likely to differ. The small donor group covered limited genetic and exposure diversity. Non-shared clonotypes displayed generation probabilities falling below those of clonotypes present in all four donors.

Some clones are missing from TCRdb's copy, which holds only in-frame ones; the method was immunoSEQ multiplex PCR. The profile shows approximately 2.4 million clones, approximately 95% of them singletons. From germline, CDR1 is LGHNT and CDR2 FRNRAP. Trimming shortened V by 1 base and J by 3 bases, and 10 bases separated the two germline ends. The CDR3 sequence is 16 residues long. Investigators divided CD4+ cells into CD45RA+ naive and CD45RA-negative memory subsets. This receptor was taken from a man aged 18-30 years in good health. The rearrangement joins TRBV12-5 to TRBJ2-6; D remains ambiguous. The specimen sequenced was naive CD4+ T cells sorted from blood. The subset: CD45RA+ positively selected. In DNA, the CDR3 is TGTGCTAGTGGTTTGGCTAGTTCCCTTGGGGCCAACGTCCTGACTTTC. Translating gives CASGLASSLGANVLTF.